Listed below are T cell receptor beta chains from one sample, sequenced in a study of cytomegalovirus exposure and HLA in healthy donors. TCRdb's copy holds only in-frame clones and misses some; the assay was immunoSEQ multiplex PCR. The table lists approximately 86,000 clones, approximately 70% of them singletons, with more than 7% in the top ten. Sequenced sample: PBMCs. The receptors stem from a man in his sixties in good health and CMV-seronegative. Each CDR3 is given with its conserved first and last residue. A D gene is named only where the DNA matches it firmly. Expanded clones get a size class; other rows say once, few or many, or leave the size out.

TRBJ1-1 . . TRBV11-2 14 TGTGCCAGCAGCTTAATGGCAACGAACGCTGAAGCTTTCTTT CASSLMATNAEAFF
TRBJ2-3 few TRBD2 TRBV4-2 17 TGTGCCAGCAGCCAAGCTCCTCAGCGGGAGGCCTCAGATACGCAGTATTTT CASSQAPQREASDTQYF
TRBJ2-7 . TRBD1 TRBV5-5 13 TGTGCCAGCAGCCCGGGGACAGCCCGCGAGCAGTACTTC CASSPGTAREQYF
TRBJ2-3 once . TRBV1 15 TGCACCAGCAGTCATATAGCGGGACTCACAGATACGCAGTATTTT CTSSHIAGLTDTQYF
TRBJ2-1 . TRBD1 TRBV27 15 TGTGCCAGCTCGACACGGACAGGGGGCTGGAATGAGCAGTTCTTC CASSTRTGGWNEQFF
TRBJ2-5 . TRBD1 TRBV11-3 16 TGTGCCAGCAGCCTAAGGACAGGGGGCCTCCAAGAGACCCAGTACTTC CASSLRTGGLQETQYF
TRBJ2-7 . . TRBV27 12 TGTGCCAGCCCTCAGGGTTCAAACGAGCAGTACTTC CASPQGSNEQYF
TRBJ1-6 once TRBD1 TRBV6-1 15 TGTGCCAGCAGCCGACAGGGGCTCAATAATTCACCCCTCCACTTT CASSRQGLNNSPLHF
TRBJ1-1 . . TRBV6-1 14 TGTGCCGGATCCCTAGGAGGGGCGAGGACTGAAGCTTTCTTT CAGSLGGARTEAFF
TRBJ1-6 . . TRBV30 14 TGTGCCTGGAGTGACGACGGGTGGGTTTCACCCCTCCACTTT CAWSDDGWVSPLHF
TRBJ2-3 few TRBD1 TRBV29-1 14 TGCAGCGTACAGGGACAGGGGGCCACAGATACGCAGTATTTT CSVQGQGATDTQYF
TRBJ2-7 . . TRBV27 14 TGTGCCAGCAGTTGGCGACAGTCCTCCTACGAGCAGTACTTC CASSWRQSSYEQYF
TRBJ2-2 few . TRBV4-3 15 TGCGCCAGCAGCCAAAAATTACTAACACCCGGGGAGCTGTTTTTT CASSQKLLTPGELFF
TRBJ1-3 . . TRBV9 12 TGTGCCAGCAGCCCCGTAGGAAACACCATATATTTT CASSPVGNTIYF
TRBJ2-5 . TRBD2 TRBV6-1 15 TGTGCCAGCAGACTAGCGGGAGGGTTCGCGGAGACCCAGTACTTC CASRLAGGFAETQYF
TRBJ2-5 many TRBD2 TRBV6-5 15 TGTGCCAGCAGTTACTCGACTAGCGGAAAAGAGACCCAGTACTTC CASSYSTSGKETQYF
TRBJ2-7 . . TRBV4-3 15 TGCGCCAGCAGCCAAGACCACAGAGCCTTCTACGAGCAGTACTTC CASSQDHRAFYEQYF
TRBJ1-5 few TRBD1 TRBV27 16 TGTGCCAGCAGTCCCTCCTCTACAGGGGTTCGGGGGCCCCAGCATTTT CASSPSSTGVRGPQHF
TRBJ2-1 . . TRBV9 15 TGTGCCAGCAGCGTAGCAGGGGTGTCTCCAAATGAGCAGTTCTTC CASSVAGVSPNEQFF
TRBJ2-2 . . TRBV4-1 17 TGCGCCAGCAGCCAAGCGGCCCTCCAGGGTGTTGCCGGGGAGCTGTTTTTT CASSQAALQGVAGELFF
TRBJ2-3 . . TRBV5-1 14 TGCGCCAGCAGCTTACAGATTACCACAGATACGCAGTATTTT CASSLQITTDTQYF
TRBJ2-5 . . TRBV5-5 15 TGTGCCAGCAGCTTGCTCGCGACAGACCAAGAGACCCAGTACTTC CASSLLATDQETQYF
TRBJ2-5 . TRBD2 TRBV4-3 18 TGCGCCAGCAGCCAAGGCGGGACTAGCGGGGGGGGTCAAGAGACCCAGTACTTC CASSQGGTSGGGQETQYF
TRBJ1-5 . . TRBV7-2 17 TGTGCCAGCAGCTTAGAATTGGGAGTTAAACTCAATCAGCCCCAGCATTTT CASSLELGVKLNQPQHF
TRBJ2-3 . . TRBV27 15 TGTGCCAGCAGTTCCGGGGTGTCGTTTCGAGATACGCAGTATTTT CASSSGVSFRDTQYF
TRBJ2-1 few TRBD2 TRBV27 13 TGTGCCAGCAGTGGACTAGCGGGCGATGAGCAGTTCTTC CASSGLAGDEQFF
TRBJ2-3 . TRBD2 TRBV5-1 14 TGCGCCAGCGTCTTTGCGGGGGGGGCAGATACGCAGTATTTT CASVFAGGADTQYF
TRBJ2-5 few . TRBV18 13 TGTGCCAGCTCACCAGGCGGACAAGAGACCCAGTACTTC CASSPGGQETQYF
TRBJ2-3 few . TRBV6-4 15 TGTGCCAGCAGTGTAGACGGCGGATCCACAGATACGCAGTATTTT CASSVDGGSTDTQYF
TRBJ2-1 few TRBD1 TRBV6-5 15 TGTGCCAGCAGCCGCGACAGGGAACTCTACAATGAGCAGTTCTTC CASSRDRELYNEQFF
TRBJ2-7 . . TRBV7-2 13 TGTGCCAGCAGCCTAGGACAGTTCTACGAGCAGTACTTC CASSLGQFYEQYF
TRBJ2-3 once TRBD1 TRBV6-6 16 TGTGCCAGCAGTCGCGGGACAGGGGTCACCACAGATACGCAGTATTTT CASSRGTGVTTDTQYF
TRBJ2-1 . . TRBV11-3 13 . CASSTSAENEQFF
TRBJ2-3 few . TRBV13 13 TGTGCCAGCAGCCACGACTCCACAGATACGCAGTATTTT CASSHDSTDTQYF
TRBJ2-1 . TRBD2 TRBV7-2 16 TGTGCCAGCAGCTTAGGCGGGGGGTGGTCCTACAATGAGCAGTTCTTC CASSLGGGWSYNEQFF
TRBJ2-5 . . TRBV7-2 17 TGTGCCAGCAGCTTAGTAGGGGGGGGAAGCGTACAAGAGACCCAGTACTTC CASSLVGGGSVQETQYF
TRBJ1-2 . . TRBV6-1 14 TGTGCCAGCAGTTCCCCAGACAGGCCCTATGGCTACACCTTC CASSSPDRPYGYTF
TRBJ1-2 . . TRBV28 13 TGTGCCAGCAGTCCATATACAGACTATGGCTACACCTTC CASSPYTDYGYTF
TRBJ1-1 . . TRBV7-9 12 TGTTCCAGCAGGAACTCTAACACTGAAGCTTTCTTT CSSRNSNTEAFF
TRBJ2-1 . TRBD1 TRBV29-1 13 TGCAGCAACCGGGACAGGGGGGACAATGAGCAGTTCTTC CSNRDRGDNEQFF
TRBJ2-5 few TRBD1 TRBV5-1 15 TGCGCCAGCAGCTTGGAGGGACAGGCGAGAAAGACCCAGTACTTC CASSLEGQARKTQYF
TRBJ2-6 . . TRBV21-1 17 TGTGCCAGCAGCGAACAGGGGGCGCCAGCCGGGGCCAACGTCCTGACTTTC CASSEQGAPAGANVLTF
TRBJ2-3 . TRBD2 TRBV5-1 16 TGCGCCAGCAGCTTAACCAGCGGGGGGGCGGAAGATACGCAGTATTTT CASSLTSGGAEDTQYF
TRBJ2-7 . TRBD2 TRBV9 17 TGTGCCAGCAGCCTCAAGACGGGTAGCGGGGGCCCCTACGAGCAGTACTTC CASSLKTGSGGPYEQYF
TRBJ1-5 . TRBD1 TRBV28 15 TGTGCCAGCAGTAAGCGACAGGGCAGTTATCAGCCCCAGCATTTT CASSKRQGSYQPQHF
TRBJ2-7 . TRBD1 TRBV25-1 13 TGTGCCAGCAGTCTGGGACAGGGGTACGAGCAGTACTTC CASSLGQGYEQYF
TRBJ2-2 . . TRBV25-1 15 TGTGCCAGCAGTGAAGTGACCCCAGGGTCCGGGGAGCTGTTTTTT CASSEVTPGSGELFF
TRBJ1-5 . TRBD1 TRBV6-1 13 TGTGCCAGCAGCGGGACAGGCAATCAGCCCCAGCATTTT CASSGTGNQPQHF
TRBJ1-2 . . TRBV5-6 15 TGTGCCAGCAGCACCTCGTGGAGCGCGGATGGGGGCTACACCTTC CASSTSWSADGGYTF
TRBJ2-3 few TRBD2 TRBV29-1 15 TGCAGCGTCTCCGGGACTAGCGGACGCACAGATACGCAGTATTTT CSVSGTSGRTDTQYF
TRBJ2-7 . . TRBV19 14 TGTGCCAGTAGAGCATATCAAGGGACAACTGAGCAGTACTTC CASRAYQGTTEQYF